These 17 T cell receptor beta chains originate from one sample sequenced in a study of radiotherapy plus CTLA-4 blockade in lung cancer. Method: immunoSEQ multiplex PCR; TCRdb's copy keeps in-frame clones and lacks some. The repertoire holds about 14,000 clones, about 71% seen once, with 46% in the top ten. This material consisted of peripheral blood, taken from a patient treated with radiotherapy plus ipilimumab. Every receptor here comes from a human donor with non-small cell lung cancer whose response to radiotherapy plus ipilimumab could not be evaluated.

This clone has more than one count but fewer than ten. The rearrangement links TRBV6-6 to TRBJ2-7, with 10 bases aligning to TRBD2. Per the germline V gene, CDR1 is MNHNY and CDR2 is SVGAGI (reference sequence). CDR3 length: 14 amino acids. Unmatched junction bases numbered 3, after V lost 6 bases and J lost 1 base. The CDR3 region has the DNA TGTGCCAGCAGGGCACTAGCGGGGTCCTACGAGCAGTACTTC. Translating gives CASRALAGSYEQYF.

This clone was found once. J is TRBJ2-5 and V is TRBV11-2; the match to TRBD1 covers 7 bases. CDR1 SGHAT and CDR2 FQNNGV come from the germline V gene. This CDR3 region has 16 residues. The J segment lost 1 base and the V segment lost 3 bases, leaving 8 bases of the junction unmatched. The DNA for the CDR3 is TGTGCCAGCAGCTTGCTTTTAGGGGGCCCCCAAGAGACCCAGTACTTC. It encodes CASSLLLGGPQETQYF.

The chain joins TRBV18 to TRBJ1-1; tentatively, D is TRBD1 (5 bases). The CDR3 runs 14 residues. CDR1 is KGHSH and CDR2 is LQKENI in the germline V gene. V lost 3 bases and J lost 3, with 11 bases in between. CDR3 loop: CASSPGQVDTEAFF. CDR3 in DNA: TGTGCCAGCTCACCGGGGCAGGTTGACACTGAAGCTTTCTTT.

The chain carries TRBV6-5 and TRBJ1-2, with no clear D. The germline CDR1 and CDR2 sequences are MNHEY and SVGAGI. V dropped 0 bases and J dropped 8 bases, with 13 bases sitting between them. The CDR3 loop spans 14 amino acids. CDR3 amino acids: CASSYSPRVDGYTF. DNA for the CDR3: TGTGCCAGCAGTTACTCGCCTCGGGTAGACGGCTACACCTTC.

This clone was seen only once. The V gene is TRBV29-1, the J gene TRBJ2-3, with 8 nucleotides matching TRBD1. J gave up 4 bases and V 1 base, and 4 bases lay outside the gene matches. The CDR3 runs 14 residues. CDR1 SQVTM and CDR2 ANQGSEA come from the germline V gene. CDR3 coding DNA: TGCAGCGTTGAAGGCGGACAGGGAGCAGATACGCAGTATTTT. Translated, it gives CSVEGGQGADTQYF.

This rearrangement joins TRBV5-1 to TRBJ1-5, with a weak D call TRBD1 (6 bases). The CDR3 extends over 13 amino acids. The V gene lost 1 base and the J gene lost 8 bases, with 10 bases spanning the gap. CDR1 is SGHRS, CDR2 YFSETQ, per germline. The CDR3 nucleotides are TGCGCCAGCAGCTTGACAGGGAAGGAGCCCCAGCATTTT. It codes for CASSLTGKEPQHF.

The chain is built from TRBV29-1 and TRBJ1-1, with a possible D match to TRBD1 (5 bases). V lost 7 bases and J lost 6, with 15 bases in between. Germline V gives CDR1 SQVTM, CDR2 ANQGSEA. This CDR3 is 12 amino acids long. CDR3 amino acids: CSGTQVGAEAFF. As DNA, the CDR3 is TGCAGCGGTACACAGGTCGGCGCTGAAGCTTTCTTT. The full variable domain, with the rest looked up from reference TRBV29-1 and TRBJ1-1, is SAVISQKPSRDICQRGTSLTIQCQVDSQVTMMFWYRQQPGQSLTLIATANQGSEATYESGFVIDKFPISRPNLTFSTLTVSNMSPEDSSIYLCSGTQVGAEAFFGQGTRLTVV.

V usage is TRBV6-6 and J usage is TRBJ1-2, with D possibly being TRBD1 (6 bases). Trimming removed 2 bases from V and 2 bases from J, with 12 bases in between. Germline V gives CDR1 MNHNY, CDR2 SVGAGI (reference sequence). The CDR3 consists of 15 residues. The CDR3 nucleotides are TGTGCCAGCAGTTACCGGGGGGGGGCAAACTATGGCTACACCTTC. Its protein product is CASSYRGGANYGYTF.

This rearrangement joins TRBV27 to TRBJ2-2; D unresolved. CDR1 MNHEY and CDR2 SMNVEV come from the germline V gene (reference sequence). The CDR3 has 11 residues. V gave up 8 bases and J gave up 4 bases, with 5 bases separating them. The CDR3 region has the DNA TGTGCCAGCTACGGCACCGGGGAGCTGTTTTTT. Translated, it gives CASYGTGELFF.

V gene TRBV5-1 combines with J gene TRBJ1-1; D is undetermined. The germline gives CDR1 SGHRS, CDR2 YFSETQ. V was cut by 1 base and J by 6 bases, with 7 bases left in between. This CDR3 is built from 12 residues. The CDR3 DNA sequence: TGCGCCAGCAGCTTGACAGAAGCTGAAGCTTTCTTT. Encoded protein: CASSLTEAEAFF.

This chain connects TRBV5-6 to TRBJ2-1; no reliable D call. This CDR3 has 16 residues. Deletions cut 6 bases from V and 7 bases from J, with 23 bases between. The germline CDR1 and CDR2 sequences are SGHDT and YYEEEE. In DNA, the CDR3 is TGTGCCAGCAAGCCCCTGTCGGCGGCCGCTAAAAATGAGCAGTTCTTC. Its protein product is CASKPLSAAAKNEQFF.

This chain joins TRBV7-2 and TRBJ1-1; 9 bases align to TRBD1. The V and J ends lost 3 bases and 4 bases, in that order; junction bases with no gene match: 9. There are 16 residues in the CDR3. The germline V gene has CDR1 SGHTA and CDR2 FQGNSA. In DNA form, the CDR3 reads TGTGCCAGCAGCTTTCTCCGGGACAGGGCCTTCACTGAAGCTTTCTTT. It translates to CASSFLRDRAFTEAFF.

CDR3 protein: CASREGLTNTEAFF. The CDR3 DNA follows: TGTGCCAGCAGAGAGGGACTCACGAACACTGAAGCTTTCTTT. The rearrangement joins TRBV2 to TRBJ1-1; D may be TRBD1 (5 bases). Germline V gene data show CDR1 as SNHLY and CDR2 as FYNNEI. This CDR3 region has 14 residues. V was shortened by 6 bases and J by 1 base, with 12 bases between the two germline ends.

On this clone itself: A junction boundary mismatches the germline segment, possibly from a read error. V is TRBV27 and J is TRBJ1-1; D gene uncertain. This CDR3 spans 14 amino acids. From germline, CDR1 is MNHEY and CDR2 SMNVEV (reference sequence). The CDR3 protein is CDSAWRLGDTEAFF. The CDR3 DNA reads TGTGACAGCGCCTGGAGGTTGGGCGACACTGAAGCTTTCTTT.

The chain carries TRBV7-8 and TRBJ1-5; tentatively, D is TRBD1 (5 bases). Germline CDR1 SGHVS, CDR2 FQNEAQ. CDR3 size: 15 residues. V was clipped by 8 bases and J by 1 base, with 15 bases between them. CDR3 nucleotides: TGTGCCAGCTCCCAAGGGGCGATAAGCAATCAGCCCCAGCATTTT. It encodes CASSQGAISNQPQHF.

This chain joins TRBV6-5 and TRBJ2-7, with D perhaps TRBD1 (6 bases). Germline V lookup: CDR1 MNHEY, CDR2 SVGAGI. This CDR3 has 13 amino acids. With 11 bases removed from V and 6 bases from J, the gap between germline ends came to 20 bases. The CDR3, as DNA: TGTGCCGGAAGCGGAACAGGGATCGTCGAGCAGTACGTC. Protein sequence: CAGSGTGIVEQYV.

The chain uses TRBV6-4 and TRBJ1-2; TRBD1 matches at 7 bases. The CDR3 sequence is 15 residues long. CDR1 is MRHNA, CDR2 SNTAGT, per germline. Trimming cost V 8 bases and J 3 bases; bases outside gene matches: 12. The CDR3 region has the DNA TGTGCCAGCGCTGAGACAGGGCCGTCGGACTATGGCTACACCTTC. Protein: CASAETGPSDYGYTF.